What follows describes a single T cell receptor (beta chain). Its target is unknown. This sample stems from a study of human T cells and chemical hapten exposure. Study background: Patients, chiefly female, had alopecia areata, totalis or universalis. Study-wide results and caveats: The number of TCRs over 1 in 1000 frequency stayed unchanged after DPC.

Original analysis: From about 22,000 to 700,000 TCRs were found per sample, with a median of around 100,000. TCRdb passed the RACE reads through MiXCR, listing each CDR3 protein once. What appears here as the V and J calls and clone size reflects TCRdb's work, not the paper's. The table has 330,000 or so distinct CDR3 sequences, around 6% seen once. The time point: patch test 2, 6 weeks after DPC sensitization. Treatment: therapeutic diphenylcyclopropenone sensitization with weekly scalp DPC. Unfractionated whole blood yielded the extracted total RNA. This CDR3 spans 14 amino acids. V lost 1 base and J lost 5, with 10 bases in between. The germline V gene has CDR1 SGHNT and CDR2 YENEEA.

The chain combines TRBV11-3 with TRBJ2-3; the D gene could be TRBD1 or TRBD2 (5 bases each). Sequencing was performed on whole blood, taken in connection with sensitization to the hapten diphenylcyclopropenone (DPC). The receptor was isolated from a woman under 30 with alopecia areata. Some clones in this sample may be carry-over from other donors' samples. Here the CDR3 DNA reads TGTGCCAGCAGCTTAGGGGACCCTAAAGATACGCAGTATTTT. Protein sequence: CASSLGDPKDTQYF.